There are a few counts of the clone carrying this T cell receptor (beta chain). No antigen is known for it. This table comes from immunoSEQ multiplex PCR, and its TCRdb copy is limited to in-frame clones, with some not included. The sample lists about 32,000 clones, roughly 75% seen once, with approximately 3.4% in the top ten. Time point defined: week 35, safety follow-up. A 20-mer mutant IDH1 peptide at 300 ug was injected subcutaneously with topical imiquimod. This entry belongs to a study of a mutant IDH1 vaccine in newly diagnosed glioma. Study-wide background: Initiation of the vaccine course occurred 4-6 weeks after radiotherapy alone, or alongside temozolomide cycles.

The ends were cut back, 0 bases at V and 0 bases at J, with 13 bases in the middle. CDR1 and CDR2 from the germline V gene are SGDLS and YYNGEE. The CDR3 is made up of 17 amino acids. The sample consisted of PBMCs, taken from a glioma patient whose treatment included an IDH1 peptide vaccine. This TCR was sampled from a middle-aged man with glioma. Some clones in this sample may be carry-over from other donors' samples. This sequence joins TRBV9 and TRBJ1-3; no clear D. The CDR3 region has the DNA TGTGCCAGCAGCGTAGGCGAGGGTCGATACTCTGGAAACACCATATATTTT. Amino acid sequence: CASSVGEGRYSGNTIYF.